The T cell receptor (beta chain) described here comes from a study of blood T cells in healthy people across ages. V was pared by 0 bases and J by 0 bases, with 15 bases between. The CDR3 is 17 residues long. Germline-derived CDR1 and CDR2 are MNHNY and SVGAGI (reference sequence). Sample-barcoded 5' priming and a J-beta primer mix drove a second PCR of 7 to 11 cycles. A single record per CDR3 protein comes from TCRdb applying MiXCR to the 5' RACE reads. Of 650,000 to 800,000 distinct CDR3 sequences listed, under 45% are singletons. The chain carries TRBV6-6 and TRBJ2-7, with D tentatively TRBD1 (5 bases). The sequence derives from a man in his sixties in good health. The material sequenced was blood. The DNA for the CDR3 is TGTGCCAGCAGTTACTCGAAGCTGGGGCTTCTCTCCTACGAGCAGTACTTC. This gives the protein CASSYSKLGLLSYEQYF.